Below are 18 T cell receptor beta chains sequenced from a single sample in a study of T cells in Graves' hyperthyroidism and ophthalmopathy. Amplified TCR beta CDR3 regions derived from RNA transcripts. The HTBI primer set served for first-round RT-PCR of the TCR CDR3. One entry per CDR3 protein, called by TCRdb with MiXCR from the multiplex PCR reads. This sample has approximately 560,000 distinct CDR3 sequences, with around 16% found just once. The sequenced sample was blood. These receptor sequences come from a woman in her 30s with Graves' hyperthyroidism.

As regards this clonotype: A read error is possible here, since a much larger clone lies one base away. V and J are TRBV18 and TRBJ2-7; TRBD1 agrees at 8 bases. Germline CDR1 is KGHSH and CDR2 is LQKENI. With 8 bases clipped from V and 5 bases from J, the junction kept 8 bases outside the gene matches. This CDR3 is 13 amino acids long. CDR3 loop: CASLRDRSNEQYF. The CDR3 DNA follows: TGTGCCAGCCTCCGGGACAGGTCGAACGAGCAGTACTTC.

This clonotype came up many times. The chain recombines TRBV27 with TRBJ1-5, with D possibly matching TRBD1 (6 bases). This CDR3 region has 14 residues. The germline CDR1 and CDR2 sequences are MNHEY and SMNVEV (reference sequence). Trimming cost V 6 bases and J 6 bases, with 15 bases left between them. CDR3 amino acids: CASRPTGYGQPQHF. Here the CDR3 DNA reads TGTGCCAGCAGACCTACAGGGTATGGTCAGCCCCAGCATTTT.

The table lists this clonotype with a few counts. The genes are TRBV28 and TRBJ1-6; no reliable D call. This CDR3 has 14 residues. V gave up 7 bases and J gave up 7 bases, with 14 bases separating them. Germline V lookup: CDR1 MDHEN, CDR2 SYDVKM. DNA for the CDR3: TGTGCCAGCAATAGTGTACTGGTCAATTCACCCCTCCACTTT. This encodes CASNSVLVNSPLHF.

The sample holds many counts of this clonotype. V and J are TRBV27 and TRBJ2-7; D is unclear. The CDR3 covers 14 residues. V gave up 0 bases and J gave up 1 base, with 7 bases separating them. Germline CDR1 MNHEY, CDR2 SMNVEV (reference sequence). The CDR3 sequence is CASSLSIASYEQYF. CDR3 bases: TGTGCCAGCAGTTTATCGATAGCTTCCTACGAGCAGTACTTC.

This chain joins TRBV20-1 and TRBJ2-5; D uncertain. Germline CDR1 is DFQATT and CDR2 is SNEGSKA (reference sequence). V dropped 1 base and J dropped 13 bases, with 16 bases sitting between them. This CDR3 is built from 12 residues. CDR3 sequence reads: CSARGQQKFLYF. The CDR3 DNA reads TGCAGTGCTAGAGGGCAGCAGAAGTTCTTGTACTTC.

A few counts support this clonotype. This sequence may be a read error, since a much larger clone differs from it by one base. The rearrangement links TRBV2 to TRBJ2-7, with 8 bases that match TRBD2. This CDR3 comprises 16 residues. Germline assignment: CDR1 SNHLY and CDR2 FYNNEI. Trimming at V came to 2 bases and at J to 7 bases, leaving 13 bases not matched to a gene. The CDR3 loop reads CASSELPAGVFGEQYF. The DNA for the CDR3 is TGTGCCAGCAGTGAACTGCCAGCGGGAGTGTTCGGTGAGCAGTACTTC.

This CDR3 is CAAKTTPERTDTQYF. In DNA, the CDR3 is TGTGCCGCAAAGACGACACCGGAACGCACAGATACGCAGTATTTT. The chain has TRBV10-3 and TRBJ2-3; unclear D gene. Trimming shortened V by 11 bases and J by 1 base, and 19 bases separated the two germline ends. There are 15 residues in the CDR3. The germline V gene has CDR1 ENHRY and CDR2 SYGVKD.

At least ten counts were recorded for this clonotype. The chain joins TRBV6-1 to TRBJ2-7; D remains ambiguous. The CDR3 spans 12 residues. Germline values: CDR1 MNHNS, CDR2 SASEGT. With 5 bases removed from V and 2 bases from J, the gap between germline ends came to 7 bases. The CDR3 loop is CASSFGPYEQYF. CDR3 sequence (DNA): TGTGCCAGCAGTTTCGGTCCCTACGAGCAGTACTTC.

The rearrangement links TRBV27 to TRBJ2-2; D unresolved. The germline CDR1 and CDR2 sequences are MNHEY and SMNVEV (reference sequence). The V end was cut by 8 bases, the J end by 2 bases, with 18 bases between. The CDR3 has 16 residues. The CDR3 spells CASALRVPVNTGELFF. CDR3 DNA sequence: TGTGCCAGCGCCTTACGAGTACCCGTAAACACCGGGGAGCTGTTTTTT.

This clonotype has ten or more counts. The chain couples TRBV15 to TRBJ2-1, with 8 bases matching TRBD2. The V gene's germline CDR1 is LNHNV and CDR2 YYDKDF (reference sequence). With 3 bases clipped from V and 1 base from J, the junction kept 8 bases outside the gene matches. The CDR3 is 17 amino acids. The CDR3 reads CATSRARQRGSYNEQFF. The CDR3 bases are TGTGCCACCAGCAGGGCCCGCCAGCGGGGGTCCTACAATGAGCAGTTCTTC.

This clonotype came up many times. This rearrangement joins TRBV7-2 to TRBJ2-1; the D is unclear. V was shortened by 4 bases and J by 5 bases, with 9 bases between the two germline ends. CDR1 is SGHTA, CDR2 FQGNSA, per germline. The CDR3 runs 13 residues. CDR3 region: CASSSQLHNEQFF. The CDR3, as DNA: TGTGCCAGCAGCTCCCAACTGCACAATGAGCAGTTCTTC.

A word on this clonotype: Being one base from a much bigger clone, this may be a read error. The chain carries TRBV20-1 and TRBJ2-3, with D maybe TRBD1 (6 bases). The CDR3 has 17 residues. CDR1 is DFQATT and CDR2 is SNEGSKA in the germline V gene (reference sequence). Trimming took off 0 bases at V and 2 bases at J, with 18 bases between the two ends. CDR3 bases: TGCAGTGCTAGAGAAACAGGGAAGTTAGGGAACACAGATACGCAGTATTTT. It yields the protein CSARETGKLGNTDTQYF.

Ten or more counts support this clonotype. This chain uses TRBV7-3 with TRBJ2-3; D remains unclear. CDR3 length equals 13 residues. Trimming removed 5 bases at V and 2 bases at J, with 8 bases between. CDR1 and CDR2 from the germline V gene are SGHTA and FQGTGA. CDR3: CASSLTITDTQYF. The DNA for the CDR3 is TGTGCCAGCAGCCTGACAATCACAGATACGCAGTATTTT. Looking up the rest from reference TRBV7-3 and TRBJ2-3 gives the full variable domain: GAGVSQTPSNKVTEKGKYVELRCDPISGHTALYWYRQSLGQGPEFLIYFQGTGAADDSGLPNDRFFAVRPEGSVSTLKIQRTERGDSAVYLCASSLTITDTQYFGPGTRLTVL.

The chain employs TRBV20-1 and TRBJ2-7; D remains unclear. This CDR3 has 14 residues. V gave up 1 base and J gave up 2 bases, with 12 bases separating them. CDR1 and CDR2 (germline): DFQATT, SNEGSKA (reference sequence). The CDR3 nucleotides are TGCAGTGCTAGAGTTCAGGTGGGGACCTACGAGCAGTACTTC. Its translation: CSARVQVGTYEQYF.

This clonotype came up many times. The CDR3 coding sequence is TGCAGTGCGCTAGGGACAGGGGGTACCTACGAGCAGTACTTC. Amino acids: CSALGTGGTYEQYF. This chain joins TRBV20-1 and TRBJ2-7, with 11 bases matching TRBD1. The CDR3 length is 14 residues. V trimming: 6 bases; J trimming: 2 bases; junction bases outside the gene matches: 6. Germline V gene sequence: CDR1 DFQATT, CDR2 SNEGSKA (reference sequence).

This clonotype was counted only a few times. The genes are TRBV20-1 and TRBJ2-4; the D gene is possibly TRBD1 (5 bases). The V and J ends lost 5 bases and 3 bases respectively, with 11 bases between them. The CDR3 loop spans 13 amino acids. Germline CDR1 is DFQATT and CDR2 is SNEGSKA (reference sequence). The chain's CDR3 is CSAETAYKNIQYF. The CDR3 DNA reads TGCAGTGCTGAGACAGCTTACAAAAACATTCAGTACTTC.

This clonotype was picked up a small number of times. One end of the junction varies from germline; a read error may be responsible. The rearrangement joins TRBV7-2 to TRBJ2-7; 12 bases match TRBD1. CDR3 length: 15 amino acids. Germline CDR1 reads SGHTA; CDR2 reads FQGNSA. DNA for the CDR3: TGTGCCAGCAGCTTAATGGGACAGGGGGCCTACGAGCGGTACTTC. As protein: CASSLMGQGAYERYF.

This clonotype came up many times. V gene TRBV18 combines with J gene TRBJ2-3; D call uncertain. This CDR3 spans 11 amino acids. V shed 3 bases and J shed 6 bases, with 4 bases lying between them. From germline, CDR1 is KGHSH and CDR2 LQKENI. CDR3 DNA: TGTGCCAGCTCACCGGCGGATACGCAGTATTTT. It codes for CASSPADTQYF.